Presented here are 3 T cell receptor beta chains from one specimen sequenced in a study of T cell responses to AZD1222 COVID-19 vaccine. Assay used: immunoSEQ multiplex PCR; TCRdb lists only in-frame clones, some missing. The table records 110,000 or so clones, approximately 90% of them present only once. Source: peripheral blood, taken 28 days after the second AZD1222 dose. The origin of the receptors is an adult who received the AZD1222 COVID-19 vaccine.

The chain has TRBV6-1 and TRBJ2-3; D is uncertain. Trimming shortened V by 1 base and J by 2 bases, and 10 bases separated the two germline ends. Germline V gives CDR1 MNHNS, CDR2 SASEGT. The CDR3 covers 15 residues. CDR3: CASSEEVSSTDTQYF. CDR3 sequence (DNA): TGTGCCAGCAGTGAAGAAGTATCCTCCACAGATACGCAGTATTTT.

This clone was seen a handful of times. The chain has TRBV5-4 and TRBJ1-4, with 7 bases identical to TRBD1. This CDR3 region has 14 residues. CDR1 is SGHNT, CDR2 YYREEE, per germline (reference sequence). V lost 3 bases to trimming and J lost 5 bases; unmatched junction nucleotides: 4. CDR3 sequence: CASSSTGPNEKLFF. In nucleotides, the CDR3 is TGTGCCAGCAGCTCGACAGGGCCCAATGAAAAACTGTTTTTT.

CDR3: CATSRDRATNEKLFF. The DNA for the CDR3 is TGTGCCACCAGCAGAGACCGTGCAACTAATGAAAAACTGTTTTTT. The chain recombines TRBV15 with TRBJ1-4; D gene unclear. The CDR3 runs to 15 residues. V lost 0 bases to trimming and J lost 0 bases, with 5 bases between them. Looked up from germline, CDR1 is LNHNV and CDR2 is YYDKDF (reference sequence).